This T cell receptor beta chain was obtained from a study of CD8 T cells in Susac syndrome. With random hexamers, reverse transcription was performed on roughly 0.5 to 1 ug of RNA. MiXCR, applied by TCRdb to the immunoSEQ multiplex PCR reads, yields one record per CDR3 protein. The sample lists 160,000 or so distinct CDR3 sequences; roughly 96% were seen once. J was trimmed by 7 bases and V by 6 bases; bases with no gene match: 7. CDR3 length: 13 amino acids. Germline V gene data show CDR1 as DFQATT and CDR2 as SNEGSKA (reference sequence). This clonotype was sampled from a human donor with multiple sclerosis. The sequenced sample consisted of CD8+ T cells from PBMCs. This chain connects TRBV20-1 to TRBJ2-7, with 12 bases lining up with TRBD2. CDR3 in DNA: TGCAGTGCCGTTCTGACTAGCGGGAGTGAGCAGTACTTC. This translates into CSAVLTSGSEQYF.